Listed below are T cell receptor beta chains from one sample, sequenced in a study of T cell clonotyping in hematopoietic cell transplantation. Method: immunoSEQ multiplex PCR; TCRdb's copy keeps in-frame clones and lacks some. The table includes 5,500 to 8,500 clones, 80% to 90% detected once. The sequencing used PBMCs, collected 100 days after allogeneic stem cell transplant. All receptors derive from a male patient in his fifties who had an allogeneic stem cell transplant from a related donor, so the T cells may come from the graft donor. Some clones in this sample may be carry-over from other donors' samples. The CDR3 runs from the conserved cysteine through the conserved F or W. The order of the fields is J gene, clone size, D gene, V gene, CDR3 DNA, CDR3 protein. The D gene is left open where the match is weak. Size tells how often a clone was seen (once, few, many) or the class of an expanded clone, and some rows leave it out.

>TRBJ2-7|-|TRBD2|TRBV14
TGTGCCAGCAGCTCCCAGCGGGACCTCGTCCTATACGAGCAGTACTTC
CASSSQRDLVLYEQYF
>TRBJ1-2|few|-|TRBV29-1
TGCAGCGTTGACGAGGGCCGACAGGGCTACACCTTC
CSVDEGRQGYTF
>TRBJ2-1|-|TRBD2|TRBV7-9
TGTGCCAGCAGCCAGAGCGGGAGCTCCTACAATGAGCAGTTCTTC
CASSQSGSSYNEQFF
>TRBJ1-1|-|-|TRBV2
TGTGCCAGCAGTCGTCCATGGGGCACTGAAGCTTTCTTT
CASSRPWGTEAFF
>TRBJ1-1|once|-|TRBV4-3
TGCGCCAGCAGCCATACTGGAGGGGACCCACCACTGAACACTGAAGCTTTCTTT
CASSHTGGDPPLNTEAFF
>TRBJ1-2|-|-|TRBV2
TGTGCCAGCAGTGAGGACGTTACTAACTATGGCTACACCTTC
CASSEDVTNYGYTF
>TRBJ1-5|-|-|TRBV7-2
TGTGCCAGCAGCCCATCCGGGACGGTAAGCAATCAGCCCCAGCATTTT
CASSPSGTVSNQPQHF
>TRBJ2-2|-|-|TRBV4-3
TGCGCCAGCAGCCAAGAACGTTGGGGTCCCGGGGAGCTGTTTTTT
CASSQERWGPGELFF
>TRBJ1-3|-|TRBD1|TRBV4-3
TGCGCCAGCAGCCGGGGGACAGGCTCTGGAAACACCATATATTTT
CASSRGTGSGNTIYF
>TRBJ1-6|-|-|TRBV5-5
TGTGCCAGCAGCTTGGGGGGTACGAAACCGAAAGTAAATTCACCCCTCCACTTT
CASSLGGTKPKVNSPLHF
>TRBJ1-5|-|-|TRBV27
TGTGCCAGCAGTCTACGGGGGGGCAATCAGCCCCAGCATTTT
CASSLRGGNQPQHF
>TRBJ1-4|once|-|TRBV29-1
TGCAGCGTTGCTTTCCGAGGGGAAAAACTGTTTTTT
CSVAFRGEKLFF
>TRBJ1-1|-|-|TRBV25-1
TGTGCCAGCAGTGAATACCGGGGCACTGAAGCTTTCTTT
CASSEYRGTEAFF
>TRBJ2-7|-|-|TRBV30
TGTGCCTGGAGTGCCCAGGGGGAGCAGTACTTC
CAWSAQGEQYF
>TRBJ1-5|-|TRBD1|TRBV2
TGTGCCAGCAGTTGGACAGGGTCAAATCAGCCCCAGCATTTT
CASSWTGSNQPQHF
>TRBJ1-4|-|-|TRBV29-1
TGCAGCGTTGAGGGGAACGAAAAACTGTTTTTT
CSVEGNEKLFF
>TRBJ2-7|-|-|TRBV10-1
TGCGCCAGCAGGGCAAGGGGGGGCCAGCAGTACTTC
CASRARGGQQYF
>TRBJ1-6|-|-|TRBV27
TGTGCCAGCAGTCCCCTTGGGGCCAACTCACCCCTCCACTTT
CASSPLGANSPLHF
>TRBJ1-3|-|-|TRBV10-1
TGCGCCAGCAGCGGGACCGAAAGAAACACCATATATTTT
CASSGTERNTIYF
>TRBJ2-7|-|-|TRBV7-6
TGTGCCAGCAGCCTGCGACAGGCCTCCTACGAGCAGTACTTC
CASSLRQASYEQYF
>TRBJ1-1|-|-|TRBV6-5
TGTGCCAGCAGTTACGGCGGCACTGAAGCTTTCTTT
CASSYGGTEAFF
>TRBJ2-7|-|-|TRBV6-6
TGTGCCAGCAGTTACTCGTCGGGGTCCGCCTACGAGCAGTACTTC
CASSYSSGSAYEQYF
>TRBJ2-2|-|-|TRBV7-6
TGTGCCAGCAGCCCCAGATACGAAGGGAGCGGGGAGCTGTTTTTT
CASSPRYEGSGELFF
>TRBJ2-7|-|TRBD2|TRBV10-2
TGCGCCAGCAGCGAGGGAGGGAGCTCCTACGAGCAGTACTTC
CASSEGGSSYEQYF
>TRBJ2-5|-|-|TRBV7-9
TGTGCCAGCAGCCCGAGACTATCAAGATCCCAAGAGACCCAGTACTTC
CASSPRLSRSQETQYF
>TRBJ2-5|-|-|TRBV6-6
TGTGCCAGCCGACTGGGGGCCCTCCAAGAGACCCAGTACTTC
CASRLGALQETQYF
>TRBJ2-1|once|-|TRBV11-2
TGTGCCAGCAGCTTAGCTGGGGGCAGTGAGCAGTTCTTC
CASSLAGGSEQFF
>TRBJ1-1|-|-|TRBV29-1
TGCAGCGTGGGGGGGAATCTGAACACTGAAGCTTTCTTT
CSVGGNLNTEAFF
>TRBJ1-1|-|-|TRBV19
TGTGCCAGTAGTGTGAGTTGGGTCAGGGCCGAAATGAACACTGAAGCTTTCTTT
CASSVSWVRAEMNTEAFF
>TRBJ2-5|-|-|TRBV30
TGTGCCTGGAGTGGCCTTCAAGAGACCCAGTACTTC
CAWSGLQETQYF
>TRBJ2-1|-|TRBD1|TRBV7-2
TGTGCCAGCAGCTTAGTTACGGGGACAGGGGGTGAGCAGTTCTTC
CASSLVTGTGGEQFF
>TRBJ2-7|-|-|TRBV28
TGTGCCAGCAGTTTTTCGGGACGCCTGACCTACGAGCAGTACTTC
CASSFSGRLTYEQYF
>TRBJ2-7|-|-|TRBV4-2
TGTGCCAGCAGCCGGGGACTGGCGGAAGGCCCCGCCTACGAGCAGTACTTC
CASSRGLAEGPAYEQYF
>TRBJ2-7|-|-|TRBV5-6
TGTGCCAGCAGCTTCGGACGGGGTTCCTACGAGCAGTACTTC
CASSFGRGSYEQYF
>TRBJ2-7|-|-|TRBV15
TGTGCCACGTCCGATAGGAGGGGGCGCGACGAGCAGTACTTC
CATSDRRGRDEQYF
>TRBJ1-5|-|-|TRBV30
TGTGCCTGGGCGAGTGGGGGGAATCAGCCCCAGCATTTT
CAWASGGNQPQHF
>TRBJ2-7|-|TRBD1|TRBV29-1
TGCAGCGTAGACAGGGGCTACGAGCAGTACTTC
CSVDRGYEQYF
>TRBJ1-1|few|TRBD1|TRBV5-1
TGCGCCAGCAGCTCGGGACAGCCTAACACTGAAGCTTTCTTT
CASSSGQPNTEAFF
>TRBJ2-2|-|-|TRBV6-5
TGTGCCAGCAGCCAGGGTTACACCGGGGAGCTGTTTTTT
CASSQGYTGELFF
>TRBJ1-1|-|-|TRBV5-6
TGTGCCAGCAGCTTTAGGGGGTTGAGGAACACTGAAGCTTTCTTT
CASSFRGLRNTEAFF
>TRBJ2-7|-|-|TRBV7-2
TGTGCCAGCAGCTTAGGGCGTGGGGCGGAATACGAGCAGTACTTC
CASSLGRGAEYEQYF
>TRBJ2-7|-|TRBD2|TRBV9
TGTGCCAGCAGCGTCCAAACTAGCGGGGGGAGCGGCGAGCAGTACTTC
CASSVQTSGGSGEQYF
>TRBJ2-2|-|TRBD2|TRBV5-1
TGCGCCAGCAGGGGCGGGAGCTTCACCGGGGAGCTGTTTTTT
CASRGGSFTGELFF